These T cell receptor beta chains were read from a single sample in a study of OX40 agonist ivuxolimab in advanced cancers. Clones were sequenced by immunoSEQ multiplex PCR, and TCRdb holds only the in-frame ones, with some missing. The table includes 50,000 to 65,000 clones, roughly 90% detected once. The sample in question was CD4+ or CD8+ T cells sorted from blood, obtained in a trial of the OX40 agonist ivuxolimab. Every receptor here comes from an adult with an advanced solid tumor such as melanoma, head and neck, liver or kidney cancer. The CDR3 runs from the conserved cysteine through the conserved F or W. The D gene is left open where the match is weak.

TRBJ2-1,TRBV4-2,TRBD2,CASSRTSGGASEQFF
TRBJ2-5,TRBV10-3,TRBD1,CAISELGQGETQYF
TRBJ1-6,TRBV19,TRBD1,CASSIDFWDSNSPLHF
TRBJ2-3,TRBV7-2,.,CASSLSGLSSTDTQYF
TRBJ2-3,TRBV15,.,CATSRARGVADTQYF
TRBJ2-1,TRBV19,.,CASSRDSEYNEQFF
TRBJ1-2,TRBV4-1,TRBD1,CASSLTGVYGYTF
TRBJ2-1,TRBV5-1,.,CASSSGSSYNEQFF
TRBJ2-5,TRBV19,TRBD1,CASSPGDRGGAETQYF
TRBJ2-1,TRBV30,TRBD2,CARWTSGSNEQFF
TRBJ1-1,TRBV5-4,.,CASSPTRGSNTEAFF
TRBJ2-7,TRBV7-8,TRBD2,CASRQNWRGGGIYEQYF
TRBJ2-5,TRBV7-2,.,CASTETNVQETQYF
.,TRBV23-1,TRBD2,CASSQGGTSFHEQYF
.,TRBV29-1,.,CSVSPRTSSYEQYF